Listed here is a single T cell receptor beta chain. The clone's antigen remains unknown. Base quality data are lacking; no much larger clone is found one base away. This specimen's time point label, interpreted: about 28 days (+/-7) after the second vaccine dose. In light of the paper, this sample's treatment or condition label describes: meningococcal conjugate vaccine given as trial control. Vaccinee samples came from UK trials COV001 and COV002, including a single-blind randomized controlled phase 2/3 trial of AZD1222 (ChAdOx1 nCoV-19) in healthy adults. Trial participant PBMC samples were collected at day 0 and day 28 after the second dose for TCRbeta chain sequencing. The source of the sample is a study of T cell responses to AZD1222 COVID-19 vaccine (dated by TCRdb to the early 2020s). Study-wide context: TCR sequencing was performed for 230 to 250 trial participants, of whom 200 to 210 were given two doses of AZD1222 and around 26 were given two doses of MenACWY control vaccine. Trial participants were enrolled into age subgroups of 18-55, 56-69 and 70-plus years, which contained about 150, 27 and 61 TCR-sequenced participants, respectively.

CDR1 and CDR2, per the germline V gene (reference sequence), are SEHNR and FQNEAQ. Germline trimming: 1 base from V, 6 bases from J; junction bases outside gene matches: 1. Including cysteine and phenylalanine, the CDR3 has 14 amino acids. The DNA shown is the 42-base CDR3, in frame from base 1. Study-wide findings and limitations: Participants were mostly white British and included more females than males, and it was suggested by the authors that clonal diversity may have been underestimated. Conclusions about previously exposed vaccinees were limited because only 6 or 7 AZD1222 recipients were SARS-CoV-2 seropositive at baseline. After two AZD1222 doses, spike-specific TCR breadth and depth were significantly higher than at day 0 and than in MenACWY recipients. The 56-69-year group was small, and its depth increase did not reach significance, likely because of low power. Nearly half of unique spike-specific TCRs reportedly recognized epitopes outside regions mutated in the B.1.351 and B.1.1.7 variants. The vaccine-associated CD4 TCRs covered the entire spike protein, and the dominant responses fell in regions 160-218 and 743-854. Because no day 14 peak-response samples were available, repertoires were characterized only after the peak T cell response.

The CDR3 regions of human TCRbeta chains were analyzed by immunosequencing. The authors' analysis ran thus. TCRs in the repertoires were matched against a reference library of SARS-CoV-2-specific TCRs that had been generated with the MIRA antigen-specificity platform. Breadth was defined as the fraction of unique TCRs that were SARS-CoV-2-associated, and depth was defined as the fraction of total T cells that were SARS-CoV-2-associated. Using the MIRA data, each spike-specific TCR was mapped to the spike region that the TCR reacts to and placed in a CD4 or CD8 class. Log10-transformed breadth and depth values were compared by one-way ANOVA with Sidak's multiple comparisons tests. TCRdb mirrors the immuneACCESS table, restricted to in-frame sequences. Some clones are absent from its copies; in checked studies, under half trace to an unresolved V gene, and the reason for the others is unknown. The D gene and trimming were derived from the DNA, and the V and J assignments and clone size from that table. This sample holds some 190,000 clones; roughly 94% were observed only once. The ten top clones hold around 1.7% of the sample.

This sequence uses TRBV7-9 and TRBJ2-1; 9 central bases correspond to TRBD2. The sequence was obtained from an adult who received the MenACWY meningococcal vaccine as a control. This specimen was peripheral blood, taken 28 days after the second dose of the MenACWY control vaccine. In nucleotides, the sequence is TGTGCCAGCAGCTTAGTAGCGGGGGTCAATGAGCAGTTCTTC. This is translated as CASSLVAGVNEQFF.